Sequencing of this T cell receptor (beta chain) was carried out in a study of tumour-infiltrating T cells in Burkitt lymphoma. J was trimmed by 2 bases and V by 8 bases; bases with no gene match: 7. Germline V gives CDR1 LNHDA, CDR2 SQIVND (reference sequence). This CDR3 spans 15 amino acids. Sequencing used immunoSEQ multiplex PCR; TCRdb keeps in-frame clones, though not all of them. The profile shows a few thousand clones, about 85% of them singletons. Sequenced input: tumor tissue. The chain is built from TRBV19 and TRBJ2-3; 10 bases line up with TRBD2. The clonotype originates from a human donor with diffuse large B-cell lymphoma. The CDR3, as DNA: TGTGCCAGTTGCCTTAGCGGGGGGCTCACAGATACGCAGTATTTT. Translated, it gives CASCLSGGLTDTQYF.